Listed below are T cell receptor beta chains from one sample, sequenced in a study of cytomegalovirus exposure and HLA in healthy donors. The table came from immunoSEQ multiplex PCR; TCRdb's copy has only in-frame clones and leaves some out. Of approximately 170,000 clones in the sample, approximately 80% are singletons; the top ten hold about 2.6%. The material sequenced was PBMCs. These receptors came from a woman between 40 and 55 years old in good health and CMV-seropositive. CDR3s include the opening cysteine and the closing phenylalanine or tryptophan. A D gene is named only where the DNA matches it firmly.

V gene: TRBV4-1
D gene: TRBD1
J gene: TRBJ2-3
CDR3 DNA: TGCGCCAGCAGCCCCCGGGACAGGGGAGGAGATACGCAGTATTTT
CDR3 protein: CASSPRDRGGDTQYF

V gene: TRBV11-2
D gene: TRBD1
J gene: TRBJ1-2
CDR3 DNA: TGTGCCAGCAGCTTAGAGGCAGGGGGGCATGGCTACACCTTC
CDR3 protein: CASSLEAGGHGYTF

V gene: TRBV7-8
D gene: -
J gene: TRBJ2-7
CDR3 DNA: TGTGCCAGCAGCCCCCGAGGAGGGGCCTACGAGCAGTACTTC
CDR3 protein: CASSPRGGAYEQYF

V gene: TRBV9
D gene: -
J gene: TRBJ1-2
CDR3 DNA: TGTGCCAGCAGGGACAAAGGGGTAGGAGGCTACACCTTC
CDR3 protein: CASRDKGVGGYTF

V gene: TRBV7-2
D gene: -
J gene: TRBJ2-7
CDR3 DNA: TGTGCCAGCAGCTTCGCCCCAGGTTCAGGAGAGCAGTACTTC
CDR3 protein: CASSFAPGSGEQYF

V gene: TRBV7-9
D gene: -
J gene: TRBJ1-1
CDR3 DNA: TGTGCCAGCAGCTTTGGACTGCTGAACACTGAAGCTTTCTTT
CDR3 protein: CASSFGLLNTEAFF

V gene: TRBV7-8
D gene: TRBD1
J gene: TRBJ1-5
CDR3 DNA: TGTGCCAGTTCAACAGGGGGCCGAAATCAGCCCCAGCATTTT
CDR3 protein: CASSTGGRNQPQHF

V gene: TRBV6-1
D gene: TRBD1
J gene: TRBJ1-1
CDR3 DNA: TGTGCCAGCAAGACGGGACAGAGATCCACTGAAGCTTTCTTT
CDR3 protein: CASKTGQRSTEAFF

V gene: TRBV6-6
D gene: TRBD2
J gene: TRBJ2-2
CDR3 DNA: TGTGCCAGCAAGAGCGGGGAAACCGGGGAGCTGTTTTTT
CDR3 protein: CASKSGETGELFF

V gene: TRBV11-2
D gene: -
J gene: TRBJ1-3
CDR3 DNA: TGTGCCAGCAGCTTAGCTGGCAGGGGTGGAAACACCATATATTTT
CDR3 protein: CASSLAGRGGNTIYF